This is a list of T cell receptor beta chains from one sample in a study of T cell responses to AZD1222 COVID-19 vaccine. Clones were read by immunoSEQ multiplex PCR, and TCRdb kept only the in-frame ones, dropping some. The sample lists around 88,000 clones; 70% to 90% were seen once. The starting material was peripheral blood, obtained on day 0 of AZD1222 vaccination. Source of these receptors: an adult in good health. Both conserved end residues are part of each CDR3. The D gene is left open where the match is weak. For some rows the clone size is stated as once, few or many, or as a class when expanded; others skip it.

CDR3aa	CDR3nt	j_gene	v_gene	abundance	d_gene
CASSQGGANQPQHF	TGTGCCAGCAGCCAAGGGGGGGCCAATCAGCCCCAGCATTTT	TRBJ1-5	TRBV3-1/TRBV3-2	-	-
CASSKGALTGETNEKLFF	TGTGCCAGCAGCAAAGGAGCCCTGACAGGGGAAACTAATGAAAAACTGTTTTTT	TRBJ1-4	TRBV21-1	-	-
CASSLMGGGNTIYF	TGTGCCAGCAGCCTCATGGGGGGCGGAAACACCATATATTTT	TRBJ1-3	TRBV7-6	-	-
CASSLPGLSYEQYF	TGTGCCAGCAGCTTACCGGGACTTTCCTACGAGCAGTACTTC	TRBJ2-7	TRBV7-9	-	-
CASSFRDRGSGYTF	TGTGCCAGCAGTTTCCGGGACAGGGGGAGCGGCTACACCTTC	TRBJ1-2	TRBV28	once	TRBD1
CASSAGTATNTGELFF	TGTGCCAGCAGCGCCGGGACAGCCACGAACACCGGGGAGCTGTTTTTT	TRBJ2-2	TRBV9	medium-sized	TRBD1
CASSDYLATNEKLFF	TGTGCCAGCAGCGATTACCTTGCAACTAATGAAAAACTGTTTTTT	TRBJ1-4	TRBV7-8	-	-
CSASKELVLETQYF	TGCAGTGCTAGTAAGGAATTGGTCCTAGAGACCCAGTACTTC	TRBJ2-5	TRBV20-1	-	-
CASSRGRTYEQYF	TGTGCCAGCAGCCGCGGACGGACCTACGAGCAGTACTTC	TRBJ2-7	TRBV5-8	-	-
CASSPRSGHYEQYF	TGTGCCAGCAGCCCCCGTAGTGGGCACTACGAGCAGTACTTC	TRBJ2-7	TRBV6-5	-	-
CASSVPSSYKNIQYF	TGTGCCAGCAGCGTCCCTTCTAGTTACAAAAACATTCAGTACTTC	TRBJ2-4	TRBV7-2	-	-
CASSQVASGEQYF	TGCGCCAGCAGCCAAGTCGCGTCGGGCGAGCAGTACTTC	TRBJ2-7	TRBV4-3	once	-
CATLQETQYF	TGTGCCACCCTACAAGAGACCCAGTACTTC	TRBJ2-5	TRBV6-4	-	-
CASNMAGGIGSYEQYF	TGCGCCAGCAACATGGCAGGGGGCATAGGCTCCTACGAACAGTACTTC	TRBJ2-7	TRBV5-1	-	TRBD1
CASRLRTGAGEQYF	TGTGCCAGCAGACTTAGGACAGGGGCGGGAGAGCAGTACTTC	TRBJ2-7	TRBV27	once	TRBD1
CASSTGLNTGELFF	TGTGCCAGCAGCACAGGGTTGAACACCGGGGAGCTGTTTTTT	TRBJ2-2	TRBV21-1	few	-
CASSSRILTEPNTEAFF	TGTGCCAGCAGCTCCCGCATCCTGACAGAACCTAACACTGAAGCTTTCTTT	TRBJ1-1	TRBV7-3	-	-
CASSLGTSGGSDTQYF	TGTGCCAGCAGCTTAGGGACTAGCGGGGGATCAGATACGCAGTATTTT	TRBJ2-3	TRBV7-2	-	TRBD2
CASSEWVTGVDSPLHF	TGTGCCAGCAGTGAATGGGTGACAGGGGTGGATTCACCCCTCCACTTT	TRBJ1-6	TRBV2	-	TRBD1
CASSLEMAGNTIYF	TGTGCCAGCAGCTTGGAAATGGCCGGAAACACCATATATTTT	TRBJ1-3	TRBV5-5	-	-